A selection of T cell receptor beta chains follows, all from one sample in a study of identical twins. TCRdb passed the 5' RACE reads through MiXCR, listing each CDR3 protein once. Found here are approximately 500,000 distinct CDR3 sequences, approximately 24% of them singletons; the top ten hold about 3%. These data also featured in a second study, about T cells expressing NK-cell markers.

Input material: CD4+ T cells sorted from blood. The receptors here all came from a woman aged 18-30 years in good health. CDR3s include the opening cysteine and the closing phenylalanine or tryptophan. D genes are given only for firm matches. Only part of the rows carry a size: once, few, many, or a class if the clone is expanded.

TRBD2 | TRBJ2-5 | 14 | many | TRBV5-1 | TGCGCCAGCAGCTTAACTAGCGGGGGAGAGACCCAGTACTTC | CASSLTSGGETQYF
. | TRBJ1-1 | 13 | . | TRBV29-1 | TGCAGCGCCAACAAACAGATCAACACTGAAGCTTTCTTT | CSANKQINTEAFF
. | TRBJ1-1 | 15 | . | TRBV7-2 | TGTGCCAGCAGCTTAGTGGGGAGAATGAACACTGAAGCTTTCTTT | CASSLVGRMNTEAFF
. | TRBJ1-1 | 13 | . | TRBV2 | TGTGCCAGCAGTGAAGAGGGGTTCACTGAAGCTTTCTTT | CASSEEGFTEAFF
. | TRBJ1-5 | 13 | few | TRBV12-3/TRBV12-4 | TGTGCCAGCAGTTTAGGTACGGGGCAGCCCCAGCATTTT | CASSLGTGQPQHF
. | TRBJ2-7 | 13 | . | TRBV15 | TGTGCCACCAGCAGATCGGGGGCGTACGAGCAGTACTTC | CATSRSGAYEQYF
. | TRBJ1-6 | 15 | . | TRBV10-3 | TGTGCCATCAGTGATTTGTCCGGCTATAATTCACCCCTCCACTTT | CAISDLSGYNSPLHF
. | TRBJ2-3 | 14 | . | TRBV6-5 | TGTGCCAGCAGTTACTCGAGACGAGGAGATACGCAGTATTTT | CASSYSRRGDTQYF
TRBD2 | TRBJ2-7 | 14 | . | TRBV5-6 | TGTGCCAGCAGCTTGGGCCCGGGGGGGGGCGAGCAGTACTTC | CASSLGPGGGEQYF
. | TRBJ2-2 | 15 | . | TRBV9 | TGTGCCAGCAGCGTGGGCGCCCCCGGGGCCGGGGAGCTGTTTTTT | CASSVGAPGAGELFF
TRBD1 | TRBJ1-1 | 16 | many | TRBV5-1 | TGCGCCAGCAGCTTGGCTGTGACAGGGAAGGACACTGAAGCTTTCTTT | CASSLAVTGKDTEAFF
. | TRBJ2-2 | 14 | few | TRBV20-1 | TGCAGTGCGACCCAGGGGTCGAACACCGGGGAGCTGTTTTTT | CSATQGSNTGELFF
. | TRBJ1-2 | 13 | few | TRBV5-1 | TGCGCCAGCAAGGAGGGAGTCAACTATGGCTACACCTTC | CASKEGVNYGYTF
. | TRBJ2-7 | 18 | few | TRBV6-5 | TGTGCCAGCAGTTACCGCCGGGGTAAGCCACAGCGCTCCTACGAGCAGTACTTC | CASSYRRGKPQRSYEQYF
TRBD2 | TRBJ2-2 | 16 | . | TRBV7-2 | TGTGCCAGCAGCGGACCTAGCGGGACATACACCGGGGAGCTGTTTTTT | CASSGPSGTYTGELFF
. | TRBJ2-7 | 13 | . | TRBV5-1 | TGCGCCAGCAGCAAAAAGGACGGCTACGAGCAGTACTTC | CASSKKDGYEQYF
. | TRBJ1-6 | 15 | many | TRBV10-3 | TGTGCCATCAGTGTTTCCGCCGCGGGGGGTTCACCCCTCCACTTT | CAISVSAAGGSPLHF
TRBD2 | TRBJ2-5 | 16 | . | TRBV4-3 | TGCGCCAGCAGCCGCCAGACTAGCGGGAGAGGAGAGACCCAGTACTTC | CASSRQTSGRGETQYF
. | TRBJ2-1 | 15 | . | TRBV2 | TGTGCCAGCAGAAGGAGCGGAAGCTCCTACAATGAGCAGTTCTTC | CASRRSGSSYNEQFF
. | TRBJ1-4 | 15 | . | TRBV12-3/TRBV12-4 | TGTGCCAGCAGTTTAGCGGGGACACGGAACGAAAAACTGTTTTTT | CASSLAGTRNEKLFF
. | TRBJ2-5 | 12 | few | TRBV12-3/TRBV12-4 | TGTGCCAGCGGCGGGGTTGGGGAGACCCAGTACTTC | CASGGVGETQYF
. | TRBJ1-1 | 14 | . | TRBV20-1 | TGCAGTGCTAGGTCGGGGTCGGGGAACACTGAAGCTTTCTTT | CSARSGSGNTEAFF
. | TRBJ2-2 | 13 | . | TRBV24-1 | TGTGCCACCAGTGCCTTATCGGGCGGGGAGCTGTTTTTT | CATSALSGGELFF
TRBD2 | TRBJ2-2 | 15 | . | TRBV7-2 | TGTGCCAGCAGCACCGGGACTAGCGGTAAAAGGGAGCTGTTTTTT | CASSTGTSGKRELFF
. | TRBJ2-2 | 18 | few | TRBV12-3/TRBV12-4 | TGTGCCAGCAGCCCCTCAGGGTGGCCGGCGTTAAACACCGGGGAGCTGTTTTTT | CASSPSGWPALNTGELFF
TRBD2 | TRBJ2-2 | 17 | . | TRBV6-5 | TGTGCCAGCAGTTACTCCCGAACTACTAGCGTCACCGGGGAGCTGTTTTTT | CASSYSRTTSVTGELFF
TRBD1 | TRBJ2-2 | 15 | few | TRBV2 | TGTGCCAGCCTAAGACAGGGGGCAGGCACCGGGGAGCTGTTTTTT | CASLRQGAGTGELFF
TRBD2 | TRBJ2-1 | 15 | . | TRBV20-1 | TGCAGTGCTAGAAGGACTAGCCTCTCCTACAATGAGCAGTTCTTC | CSARRTSLSYNEQFF
TRBD1 | TRBJ2-5 | 12 | . | TRBV29-1 | TGCAGCGTTCAGGGGGCCCAAGAGACCCAGTACTTC | CSVQGAQETQYF
TRBD2 | TRBJ2-3 | 15 | . | TRBV29-1 | TGCAGCGTTGGACGGGAGGGACCGGTTACAGATACGCAGTATTTT | CSVGREGPVTDTQYF
TRBD2 | TRBJ2-5 | 15 | . | TRBV30 | TGTGCCTGGAGTGTACGGGGGGGCGGATTGGAGACCCAGTACTTC | CAWSVRGGGLETQYF
. | TRBJ2-5 | 14 | few | TRBV5-1 | TGCGCCAGCGGGGCAGGGACCGCCAAAGAGACCCAGTACTTC | CASGAGTAKETQYF
. | TRBJ2-2 | 12 | . | TRBV2 | TGTGCCAGCCTCCTAGTACCCGGGGAGCTGTTTTTT | CASLLVPGELFF
TRBD1 | TRBJ2-6 | 19 | . | TRBV10-3 | TGTGCCATCAGTGAGTCGATTGGACAGGGGGGACTTGGGGCCAACGTCCTGACTTTC | CAISESIGQGGLGANVLTF
. | TRBJ1-6 | 15 | few | TRBV15 | TGTGCCACCAGCAGCGAAACAGCGAGATCGACACCCCTCCACTTT | CATSSETARSTPLHF
. | TRBJ2-1 | 12 | few | TRBV5-6 | TGTGCCAGCAGCCTGGACCGGGATGAGCAGTTCTTC | CASSLDRDEQFF
TRBD2 | TRBJ2-1 | 16 | . | TRBV6-2/TRBV6-3 | TGTGCCAGCAGTTACTTCTTAGCGGGAGACTACAATGAGCAGTTCTTC | CASSYFLAGDYNEQFF
. | TRBJ1-1 | 14 | few | TRBV3-1 | TGTGCCAGCAGCCAAGGAGGGGGGAGCACTGAAGCTTTCTTT | CASSQGGGSTEAFF
TRBD2 | TRBJ2-3 | 13 | many | TRBV5-1 | TGCGCCAGCAGCTTGAGAGAGCGGGGGGCGCAGTATTTT | CASSLRERGAQYF
TRBD2 | TRBJ2-1 | 14 | many | TRBV12-3/TRBV12-4 | TGTGCCAGCAGTCCTTCGGGACTAACAAATGAGCAGTTCTTC | CASSPSGLTNEQFF
. | TRBJ2-1 | 13 | . | TRBV20-1 | TGCAGTCAATTTAGCGGATCCTACAATGAGCAGTTCTTC | CSQFSGSYNEQFF
TRBD1 | TRBJ1-2 | 15 | . | TRBV29-1 | TGCAGCGTTGAAAGAAGGGGGCGAAGTAACTATGGCTACACCTTC | CSVERRGRSNYGYTF
TRBD1 | TRBJ2-7 | 15 | few | TRBV5-5 | TGTGCCAGCAGTTACAGGGGAAGCGGCCCCTACGAGCAGTACTTC | CASSYRGSGPYEQYF
. | TRBJ2-2 | 13 | . | TRBV3-1 | TGTGCCAGCAGCCCCACAGGTCGCGGGGAGCTGTTTTTT | CASSPTGRGELFF
TRBD2 | TRBJ2-1 | 17 | . | TRBV10-3 | TGTGCCATCTGGGACAGCGGGAGGGCCAGCGGTTACAATGAGCAGTTCTTC | CAIWDSGRASGYNEQFF
. | TRBJ2-6 | 14 | few | TRBV7-8 | TGTGCCAGCAGTTCCAGGGTCCGGGCCAACGTCCTGACTTTC | CASSSRVRANVLTF
. | TRBJ2-3 | 13 | few | TRBV20-1 | TGCAGTGCTAGGCGCCTAGTGCAAGATACGCAGTATTTT | CSARRLVQDTQYF
TRBD1 | TRBJ2-7 | 14 | . | TRBV7-2 | TGTGCCAGCAGCTTGTTTGACAGGGCCTACGAGCAGTACTTC | CASSLFDRAYEQYF